The T cell receptor beta chain described here comes from a study of CD8+ T cells in alopecia areata. Study results and limitations: Besides other cells, scalp samples also yield sequences of resident alphabeta T cells from normal skin. An increase in clonality over normal scalp was evident in lesional scalp, especially alopecia totalis/universalis. While tofacitinib was given, many expanded lesional clones persisted in scalp and blood.

Following RNA extraction, reverse transcription yielded cDNA that acted as the sequencing template. The assay was immunoSEQ multiplex PCR, and TCRdb's table has in-frame clones only and misses some. Among about 250,000 clones listed, 60% were seen once. As for this clone: What it binds is unknown.

The V and J ends lost 2 bases and 7 bases respectively, with 12 bases between them. This CDR3 is 14 amino acids long. Germline assignment: CDR1 MNHEY and CDR2 SVGAGI. Described treatment: oral pan-JAK inhibitor, 5-10 mg twice daily. The authors sorted CD4+ and CD8+ T cells from PBMCs. The TCR comes from a human donor with alopecia areata. This specimen consisted of CD4+ T cells sorted from blood, obtained at approximately week 52, from a patient treated with tofacitinib. The genes are TRBV6-5 and TRBJ2-1; no reliable D call. The chain's CDR3 is CASSYKVARNEQFF. In DNA, the CDR3 is TGTGCCAGCAGTTACAAGGTGGCGCGGAATGAGCAGTTCTTC.